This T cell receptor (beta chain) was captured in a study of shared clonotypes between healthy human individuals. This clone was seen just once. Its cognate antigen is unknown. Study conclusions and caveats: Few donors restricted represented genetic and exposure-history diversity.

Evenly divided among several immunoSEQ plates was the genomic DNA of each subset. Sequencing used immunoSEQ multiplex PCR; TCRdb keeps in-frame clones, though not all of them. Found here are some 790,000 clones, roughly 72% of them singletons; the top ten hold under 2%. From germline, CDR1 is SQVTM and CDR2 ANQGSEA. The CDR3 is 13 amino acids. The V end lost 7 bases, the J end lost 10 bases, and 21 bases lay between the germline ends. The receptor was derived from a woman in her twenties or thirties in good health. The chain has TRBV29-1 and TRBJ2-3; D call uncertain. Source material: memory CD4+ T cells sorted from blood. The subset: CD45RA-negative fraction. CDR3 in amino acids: CSAALDRRGSQYF. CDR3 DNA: TGCAGCGCCGCTCTGGACCGCCGCGGATCGCAGTATTTT.